This note documents a single T cell receptor beta chain sequence. Its antigen is currently unknown. Germline CDR1 MDHEN, CDR2 SYDVKM. The CDR3 is 17 amino acids. V dropped 5 bases and J dropped 1; count of bases not matched to a gene: 10. The data stem from a study of Tregs in tolerant kidney transplant recipients. FACS sorting followed a 6-day coculture of CFSE-labeled recipient PBMCs with irradiated graft donor PBMCs. This table comes from immunoSEQ multiplex PCR, and its TCRdb copy is limited to in-frame clones, with some not included. The sample yields over 15,000 clones, approximately 55% seen once.

The source is a human patient who received a combined kidney and bone marrow transplant. The source material was CD4+ T cells from blood cultured with allogeneic cells, sampled before the transplant. The V gene is TRBV28, the J gene TRBJ2-5; 10 bases are shared with TRBD2. The CDR3 here is CASSRNKLAGLQETQYF. The CDR3 DNA is TGTGCCAGCAGTCGAAACAAACTAGCGGGACTCCAAGAGACCCAGTACTTC. Full variable domain (outside the CDR3, taken from reference TRBV28 and TRBJ2-5): DVKVTQSSRYLVKRTGEKVFLECVQDMDHENMFWYRQDPGLGLRLIYFSYDVKMKEKGDIPEGYSVSREKKERFSLILESASTNQTSMYLCASSRNKLAGLQETQYFGPGTRLLVL.